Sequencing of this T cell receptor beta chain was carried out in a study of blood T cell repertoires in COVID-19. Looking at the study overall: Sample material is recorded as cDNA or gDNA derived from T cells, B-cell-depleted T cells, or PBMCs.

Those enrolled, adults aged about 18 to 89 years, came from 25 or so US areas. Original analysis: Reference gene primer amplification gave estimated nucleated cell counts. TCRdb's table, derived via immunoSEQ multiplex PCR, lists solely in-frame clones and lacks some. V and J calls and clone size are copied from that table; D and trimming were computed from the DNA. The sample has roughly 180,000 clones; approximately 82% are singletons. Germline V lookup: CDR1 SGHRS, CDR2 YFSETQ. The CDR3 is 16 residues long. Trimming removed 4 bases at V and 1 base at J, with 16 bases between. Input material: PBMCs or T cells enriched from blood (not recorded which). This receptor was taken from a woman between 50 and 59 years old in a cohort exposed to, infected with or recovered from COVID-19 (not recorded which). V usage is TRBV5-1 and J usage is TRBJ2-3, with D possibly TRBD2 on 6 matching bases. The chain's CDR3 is CASSPGRRQGTDTQYF. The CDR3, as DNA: TGCGCCAGCAGCCCAGGGAGGAGACAAGGCACAGATACGCAGTATTTT.